This T cell receptor beta chain was recorded in a study of blood T cell repertoires in COVID-19. Looking at the study overall: Researchers got acute and convalescent COVID-19 samples from the United States, Italy and Spain.

From germline, CDR1 is SGHAT and CDR2 FQDESV (reference sequence). CDR3 length: 12 amino acids. Trimming shortened V by 5 bases and J by 9 bases, and 11 bases separated the two germline ends. Libraries were prepared by immunoSEQ multiplex PCR; TCRdb keeps only in-frame clonotypes and omits some of them. The table records about 290,000 clones, over 85% of them present only once. Sequencing was done on a sample of peripheral blood. The genes are TRBV11-1 and TRBJ2-1; D is unresolved. This sequence originates from a woman aged 25 to 39 with COVID-19, enrolled during active disease. The CDR3 here is CASSTRYAEQFF. The CDR3 nucleotides are TGTGCCAGCAGCACGCGTTACGCTGAGCAGTTCTTC.